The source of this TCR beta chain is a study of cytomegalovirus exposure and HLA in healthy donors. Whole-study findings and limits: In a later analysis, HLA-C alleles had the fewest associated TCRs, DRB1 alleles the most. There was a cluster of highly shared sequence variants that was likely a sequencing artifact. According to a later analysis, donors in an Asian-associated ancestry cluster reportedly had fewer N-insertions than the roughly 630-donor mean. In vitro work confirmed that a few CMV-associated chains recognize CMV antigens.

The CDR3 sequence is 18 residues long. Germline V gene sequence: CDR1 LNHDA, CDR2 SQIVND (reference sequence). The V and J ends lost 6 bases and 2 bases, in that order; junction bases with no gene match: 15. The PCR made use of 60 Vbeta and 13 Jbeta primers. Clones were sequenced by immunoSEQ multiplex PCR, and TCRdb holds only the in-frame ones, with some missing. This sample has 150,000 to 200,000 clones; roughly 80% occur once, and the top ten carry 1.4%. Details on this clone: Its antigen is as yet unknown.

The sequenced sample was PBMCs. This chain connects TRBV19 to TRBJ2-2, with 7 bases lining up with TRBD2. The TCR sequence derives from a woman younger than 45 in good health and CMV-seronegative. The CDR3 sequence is CASRPLGRGTSNTGELFF. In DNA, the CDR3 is TGTGCCAGTAGACCCTTGGGGCGGGGGACTTCTAACACCGGGGAGCTGTTTTTT.